This T cell receptor beta chain originates from a study of beta chain features in type 1 diabetes. Study-level points and caveats: There was a possibility that cDNA sequencing over-represented cells with high TCR expression. TCRB CDR3s were moderately but significantly shorter in Type 1 diabetes patients in all four CD4+ subsets.

Expressed TCRB transcripts were sequenced because the entire RNA isolate underwent reverse transcription. Sequenced naive, central memory and regulatory T cell samples produced an average of around 3.9 million reads. Here immunoSEQ multiplex PCR was the method, and the copy in TCRdb shows in-frame clones only, minus some. The sample shows under 450,000 clones, 14% of them seen only once. Note on this clone: Its antigen remains unidentified.

Averaging approximately 110 mL, one heparinised blood draw came from each individual donor. The source is a man aged 30 to 39 in good health. Sequenced input: naive CD4+ T cells from blood.

Here the CDR3 reads CATSLTGILGQPQHF. The DNA for the CDR3 is TGTGCCACCAGCCTGACAGGGATTTTGGGTCAGCCCCAGCATTTT. J is TRBJ1-5 and V is TRBV15, with 7 bases matching TRBD1. V lost 5 bases to trimming and J lost 6 bases; unmatched junction nucleotides: 10. This CDR3 contains 15 residues. Germline V gene data show CDR1 as LNHNV and CDR2 as YYDKDF (reference sequence).